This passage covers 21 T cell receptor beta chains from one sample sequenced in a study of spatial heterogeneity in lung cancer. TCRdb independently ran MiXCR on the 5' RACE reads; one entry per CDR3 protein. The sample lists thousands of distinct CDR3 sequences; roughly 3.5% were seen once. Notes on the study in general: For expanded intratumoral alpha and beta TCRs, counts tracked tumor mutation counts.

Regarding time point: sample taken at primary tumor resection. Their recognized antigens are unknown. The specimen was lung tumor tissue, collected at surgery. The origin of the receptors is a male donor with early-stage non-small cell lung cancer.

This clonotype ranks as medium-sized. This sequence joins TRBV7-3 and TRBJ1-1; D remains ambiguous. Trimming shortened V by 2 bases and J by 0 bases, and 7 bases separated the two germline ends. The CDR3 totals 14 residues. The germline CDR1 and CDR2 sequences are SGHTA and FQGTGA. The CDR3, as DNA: TGTGCCAGCAGCTTAGAAGGGCTGAACACTGAAGCTTTCTTT. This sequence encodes CASSLEGLNTEAFF.

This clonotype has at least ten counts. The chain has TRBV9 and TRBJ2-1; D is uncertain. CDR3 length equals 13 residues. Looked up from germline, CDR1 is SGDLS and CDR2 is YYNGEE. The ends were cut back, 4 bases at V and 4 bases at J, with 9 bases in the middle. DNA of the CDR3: TGTGCCAGCAGCCAGACTCTTTACAATGAGCAGTTCTTC. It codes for CASSQTLYNEQFF.

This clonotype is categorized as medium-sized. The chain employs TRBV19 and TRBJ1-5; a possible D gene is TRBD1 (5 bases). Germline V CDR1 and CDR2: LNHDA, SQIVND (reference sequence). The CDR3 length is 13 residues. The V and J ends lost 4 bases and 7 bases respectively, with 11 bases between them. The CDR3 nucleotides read TGTGCCAGTAGTACAGGGTTGGAGCAGCCCCAGCATTTT. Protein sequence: CASSTGLEQPQHF.

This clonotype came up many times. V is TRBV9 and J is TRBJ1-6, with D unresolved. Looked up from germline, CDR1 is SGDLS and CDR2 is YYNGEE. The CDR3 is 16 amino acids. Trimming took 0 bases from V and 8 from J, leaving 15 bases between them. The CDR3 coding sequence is TGTGCCAGCAGCGTAGAAATCCCCGGAGTTTATTCACCCCTCCACTTT. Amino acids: CASSVEIPGVYSPLHF.

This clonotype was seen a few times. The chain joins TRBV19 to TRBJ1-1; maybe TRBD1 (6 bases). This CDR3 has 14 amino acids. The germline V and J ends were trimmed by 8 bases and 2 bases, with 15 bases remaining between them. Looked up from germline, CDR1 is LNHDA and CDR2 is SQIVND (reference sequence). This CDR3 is CASLPGTYNTEAFF. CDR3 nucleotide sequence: TGTGCCAGTCTCCCCGGGACATATAACACTGAAGCTTTCTTT.

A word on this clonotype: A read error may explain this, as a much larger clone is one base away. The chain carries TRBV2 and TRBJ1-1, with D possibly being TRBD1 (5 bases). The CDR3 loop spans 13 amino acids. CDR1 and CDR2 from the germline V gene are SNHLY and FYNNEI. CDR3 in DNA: TGTGCCAGTATCCAGGAGTTGGACACTGAAGCTTTATTT. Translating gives CASIQELDTEALF.

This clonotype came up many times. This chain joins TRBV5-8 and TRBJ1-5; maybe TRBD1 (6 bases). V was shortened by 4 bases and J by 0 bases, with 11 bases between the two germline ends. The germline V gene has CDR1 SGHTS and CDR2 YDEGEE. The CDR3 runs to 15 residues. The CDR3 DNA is TGTGCCAGCAGCATGGACAGCTATAGCAATCAGCCCCAGCATTTT. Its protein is CASSMDSYSNQPQHF.

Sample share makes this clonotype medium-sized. CDR3: CASSTTGTGVGYTF. CDR3 bases: TGTGCCAGTAGTACTACCGGGACAGGGGTGGGCTACACCTTC. The rearrangement links TRBV19 to TRBJ1-2, with 10 bases matching TRBD1. This CDR3 spans 14 amino acids. The V and J ends lost 4 bases and 8 bases, in that order; junction bases with no gene match: 7. The germline V gene encodes CDR1 LNHDA and CDR2 SQIVND (reference sequence).

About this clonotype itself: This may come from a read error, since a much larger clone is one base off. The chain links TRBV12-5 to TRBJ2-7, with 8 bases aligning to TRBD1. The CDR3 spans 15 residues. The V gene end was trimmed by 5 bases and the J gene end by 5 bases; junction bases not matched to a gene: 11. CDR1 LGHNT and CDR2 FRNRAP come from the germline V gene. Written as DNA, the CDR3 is TGTGCTAGTGGTACCGCCGGGACAGGAACCGACGAGCAGTACTTC. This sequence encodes CASGTAGTGTDEQYF. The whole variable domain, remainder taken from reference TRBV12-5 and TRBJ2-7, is DARVTQTPRHKVTEMGQEVTMRCQPILGHNTVFWYRQTMMQGLELLAYFRNRAPLDDSGMPKDRFSAEMPDATLATLKIQPSEPRDSAVYFCASGTAGTGTDEQYFGPGTRLTVT.

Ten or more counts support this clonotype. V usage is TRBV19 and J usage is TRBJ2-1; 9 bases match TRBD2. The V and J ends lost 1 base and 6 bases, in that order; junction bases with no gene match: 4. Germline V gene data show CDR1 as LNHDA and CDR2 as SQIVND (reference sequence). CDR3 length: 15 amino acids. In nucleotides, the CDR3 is TGTGCCAGTAGTATAGGGCTAGCGGGAAGCAATGAGCAGTTCTTC. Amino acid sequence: CASSIGLAGSNEQFF.

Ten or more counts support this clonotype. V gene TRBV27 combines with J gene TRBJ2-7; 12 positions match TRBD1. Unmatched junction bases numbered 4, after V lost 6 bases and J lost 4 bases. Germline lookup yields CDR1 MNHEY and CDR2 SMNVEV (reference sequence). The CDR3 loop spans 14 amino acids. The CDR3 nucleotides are TGTGCCAGCAGAAGGGACAGGGGGCATTACGAGCAGTACTTC. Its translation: CASRRDRGHYEQYF.

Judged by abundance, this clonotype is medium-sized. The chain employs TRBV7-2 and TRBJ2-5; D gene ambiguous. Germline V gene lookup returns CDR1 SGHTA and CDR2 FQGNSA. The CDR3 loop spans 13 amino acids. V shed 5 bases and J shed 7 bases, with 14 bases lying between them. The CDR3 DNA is TGTGCCAGCAGCCAAGGCCCGATTGGGACCCAGTACTTC. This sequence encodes CASSQGPIGTQYF.

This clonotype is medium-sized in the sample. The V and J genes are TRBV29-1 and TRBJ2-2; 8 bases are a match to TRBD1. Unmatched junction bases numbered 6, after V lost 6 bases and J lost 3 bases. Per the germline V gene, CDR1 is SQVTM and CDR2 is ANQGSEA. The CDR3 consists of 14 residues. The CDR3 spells CSVPGQGDTGELFF. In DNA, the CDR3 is TGCAGCGTACCAGGACAGGGTGACACCGGGGAGCTGTTTTTT.

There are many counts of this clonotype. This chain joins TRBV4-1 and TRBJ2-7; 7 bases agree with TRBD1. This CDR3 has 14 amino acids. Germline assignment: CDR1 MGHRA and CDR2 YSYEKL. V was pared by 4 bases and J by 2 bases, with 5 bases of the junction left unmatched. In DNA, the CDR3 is TGCGCCAGCAGCCCTGGGACAGCTACCTACGAGCAGTACTTC. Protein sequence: CASSPGTATYEQYF.

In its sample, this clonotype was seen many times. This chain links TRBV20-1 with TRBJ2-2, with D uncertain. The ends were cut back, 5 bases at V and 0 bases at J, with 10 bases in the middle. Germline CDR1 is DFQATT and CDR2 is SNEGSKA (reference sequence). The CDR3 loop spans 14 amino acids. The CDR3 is CSAETMTNTGELFF. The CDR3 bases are TGCAGTGCTGAGACGATGACGAACACCGGGGAGCTGTTTTTT.

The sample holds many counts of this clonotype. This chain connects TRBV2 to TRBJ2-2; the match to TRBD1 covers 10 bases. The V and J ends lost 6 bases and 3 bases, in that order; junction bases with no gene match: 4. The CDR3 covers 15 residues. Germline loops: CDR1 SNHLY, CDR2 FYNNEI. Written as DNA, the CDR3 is TGTGCCAGCAGCCCGGGACAGGGGTACACCGGGGAGCTGTTTTTT. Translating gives CASSPGQGYTGELFF. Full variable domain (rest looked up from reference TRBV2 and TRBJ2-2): EPEVTQTPSHQVTQMGQEVILRCVPISNHLYFYWYRQILGQKVEFLVSFYNNEISEKSEIFDDQFSVERPDGSNFTLKIRSTKLEDSAMYFCASSPGQGYTGELFFGEGSRLTVL.

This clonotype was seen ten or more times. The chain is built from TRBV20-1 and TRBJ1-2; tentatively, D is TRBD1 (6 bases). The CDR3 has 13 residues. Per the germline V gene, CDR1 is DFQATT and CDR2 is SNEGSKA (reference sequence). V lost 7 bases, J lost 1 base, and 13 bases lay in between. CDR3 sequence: CSVKGGVNYGYTF. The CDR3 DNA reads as TGCAGTGTCAAAGGGGGTGTTAACTATGGCTACACCTTC.

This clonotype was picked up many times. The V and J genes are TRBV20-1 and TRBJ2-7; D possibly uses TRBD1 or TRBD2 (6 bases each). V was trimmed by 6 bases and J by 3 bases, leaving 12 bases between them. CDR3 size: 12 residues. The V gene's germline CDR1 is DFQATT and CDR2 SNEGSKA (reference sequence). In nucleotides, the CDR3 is TGCAGTGCCCAAAAGGGGGGCTACGAGCAGTACTTC. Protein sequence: CSAQKGGYEQYF.

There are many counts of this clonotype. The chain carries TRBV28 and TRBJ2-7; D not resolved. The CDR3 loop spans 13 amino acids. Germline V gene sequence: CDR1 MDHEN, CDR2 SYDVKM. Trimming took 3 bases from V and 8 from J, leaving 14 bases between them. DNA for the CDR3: TGTGCCAGCAGTTTGTCCCAAAGTGTTAAGCAGTACTTC. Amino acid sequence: CASSLSQSVKQYF. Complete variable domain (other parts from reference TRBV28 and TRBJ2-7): DVKVTQSSRYLVKRTGEKVFLECVQDMDHENMFWYRQDPGLGLRLIYFSYDVKMKEKGDIPEGYSVSREKKERFSLILESASTNQTSMYLCASSLSQSVKQYFGPGTRLTVT.

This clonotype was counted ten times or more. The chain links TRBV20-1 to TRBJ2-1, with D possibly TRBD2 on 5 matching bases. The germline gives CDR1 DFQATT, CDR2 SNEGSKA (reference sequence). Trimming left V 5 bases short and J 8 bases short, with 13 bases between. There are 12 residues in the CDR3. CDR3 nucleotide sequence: TGCAGTGCTGTAACGACCGGGGATGAGCAGTTCTTC. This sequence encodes CSAVTTGDEQFF.

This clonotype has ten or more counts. The CDR3 region has the DNA TGTGCCATCAGTTTTACCGGGACAGGGGCGACCACTGAAGCTTTCTTT. Translating gives CAISFTGTGATTEAFF. V and J are TRBV10-3 and TRBJ1-1, with 10 positions matching TRBD1. With V trimmed by 5 bases and J by 4 bases, 10 bases remained unmatched. The germline V gene encodes CDR1 ENHRY and CDR2 SYGVKD. The CDR3 is made up of 16 amino acids.